The 25 T cell receptor beta chains in this list originate from one sample, sequenced in a study of cytomegalovirus exposure and HLA in healthy donors. With 60 Vbeta and 13 Jbeta primers, the PCR was carried out. TCRdb's table, derived via immunoSEQ multiplex PCR, lists solely in-frame clones and lacks some. This sample carries 110,000 or so clones, more than 70% of them seen once, and the ten largest clones take around 2.1%. The sample was PBMCs. These TCRs come from a man aged 30 to 39 in good health and CMV-seronegative.

The CDR3 region has the DNA TGTGCCTGGAGTGTTGACACCTATCAGCCCCAGCATTTT. This encodes CAWSVDTYQPQHF. The chain joins TRBV30 to TRBJ1-5; D unclear. The CDR3 is made up of 13 amino acids. The V end lost 0 bases, the J end lost 5 bases, and 8 bases lay between the germline ends. Germline V lookup: CDR1 GTSNPN, CDR2 SVGIG (reference sequence).

The chain links TRBV19 to TRBJ1-5, with 7 bases lining up with TRBD1. V shed 3 bases, J shed 6 bases, and the junction held 14 bases outside the gene matches. This CDR3 spans 17 amino acids. Germline V gives CDR1 LNHDA, CDR2 SQIVND (reference sequence). The CDR3 DNA is TGTGCCAGTAGTATCCCCCCGGGACAGAGAGGTAGTCAGCCCCAGCATTTT. Amino acid sequence: CASSIPPGQRGSQPQHF.

The genes are TRBV4-3 and TRBJ2-7; TRBD2 aligns across 11 bases. The germline CDR1 and CDR2 sequences are LGHNA and YSLEER. The CDR3 has 16 residues. J lost 6 bases, V lost 2 bases, and 9 bases had no gene match. The CDR3 DNA follows: TGCGCCAGCAGCCAAAGACCGACTAGCGGGGTGCTCGAGCAGTACTTC. Residues: CASSQRPTSGVLEQYF.

The CDR3 DNA is TGCGCCAGCAGTCCGGACAGTGTAGAATACAATGAGCAGTTCTTC. Amino acid sequence: CASSPDSVEYNEQFF. V usage is TRBV5-1 and J usage is TRBJ2-1, with D maybe TRBD1 (6 bases). Looked up from germline, CDR1 is SGHRS and CDR2 is YFSETQ. V dropped 5 bases and J dropped 4 bases, with 16 bases sitting between them. This CDR3 is 15 amino acids long.

The rearrangement uses TRBV28 and TRBJ1-1; TRBD1 agrees at 9 bases. V lost 8 bases and J lost 7; bases outside the gene matches: 5. Germline V gene sequence: CDR1 MDHEN, CDR2 SYDVKM. CDR3 length equals 12 residues. CDR3 DNA sequence: TGTGCCAGCTTCAACAGGGGGCGTGAAGCTTTCTTT. Its translation is CASFNRGREAFF.

The CDR3 protein is CASSTNRGGTEAFF. CDR3 coding DNA: TGTGCCAGTAGTACCAACAGGGGCGGCACTGAAGCTTTCTTT. The chain couples TRBV19 to TRBJ1-1, with 7 nucleotides matching TRBD1. Germline CDR1 LNHDA, CDR2 SQIVND (reference sequence). CDR3 length equals 14 residues. The ends lost 4 bases at V and 4 bases at J; junction bases unmatched: 6. The complete variable domain, with remaining parts taken from reference TRBV19 and TRBJ1-1, reads DGGITQSPKYLFRKEGQNVTLSCEQNLNHDAMYWYRQDPGQGLRLIYYSQIVNDFQKGDIAEGYSVSREKKESFPLTVTSAQKNPTAFYLCASSTNRGGTEAFFGQGTRLTVV.

This sequence joins TRBV9 and TRBJ2-2; D remains ambiguous. This CDR3 comprises 11 residues. Germline V gene sequence: CDR1 SGDLS, CDR2 YYNGEE. The ends were cut back, 4 bases at V and 5 bases at J, with 3 bases in the middle. The CDR3 reads CASSLTGELFF. In DNA form, the CDR3 reads TGTGCCAGCAGCCTAACCGGGGAGCTGTTTTTT.

The V call is TRBV7-2, the J call TRBJ2-1, with TRBD2 matching 9 bases. CDR1 SGHTA and CDR2 FQGNSA come from the germline V gene. This CDR3 has 14 amino acids. Losses at the gene ends were 1 base for V and 9 bases for J; bases not matched to a gene: 4. Written as DNA, the CDR3 is TGTGCCAGCAGCTTAGTTAGCGGGAGTGGTGAGCAGTTCTTC. Protein product: CASSLVSGSGEQFF. Supplemented by reference TRBV7-2 and TRBJ2-1, the full variable domain reads GAGVSQSPSNKVTEKGKDVELRCDPISGHTALYWYRQSLGQGLEFLIYFQGNSAPDKSGLPSDRFSAERTGGSVSTLTIQRTQQEDSAVYLCASSLVSGSGEQFFGPGTRLTVL.

This clone was recorded once. The chain is built from TRBV27 and TRBJ2-7, with D possibly TRBD1 on 5 matching bases. This CDR3 has 15 residues. Germline CDR1 is MNHEY and CDR2 is SMNVEV (reference sequence). V lost 6 bases and J 6 bases, leaving 21 bases between the germline ends. Here the CDR3 reads CASRKGGAKWPEQYF. The CDR3, as DNA: TGTGCCAGCAGGAAGGGTGGGGCAAAGTGGCCCGAGCAGTACTTC.

CDR3 amino acids: CASSPREGSAGSDSPLHF. The CDR3 DNA follows: TGTGCCAGCTCACCACGAGAGGGTTCGGCGGGTTCGGATTCACCCCTCCACTTT. The chain joins TRBV18 to TRBJ1-6; D unresolved. The germline V and J ends were trimmed by 1 base and 8 bases, with 21 bases remaining between them. Germline CDR1 and CDR2: KGHSH and LQKENI. There are 18 residues in the CDR3.

The CDR3 nucleotides read TGTGCCAGCAGCTTAGGGTACAGCACCGGGGAGCTGTTTTTT. Protein: CASSLGYSTGELFF. This sequence joins TRBV7-6 and TRBJ2-2; D call uncertain. CDR1 SGHVS and CDR2 FNYEAQ come from the germline V gene. The length of the CDR3 is 14 residues. V was cut by 1 base and J by 4 bases, with 7 bases left in between.

The chain is built from TRBV7-9 and TRBJ1-5; D gene unclear. The length of the CDR3 is 12 residues. Germline CDR1 SEHNR, CDR2 FQNEAQ (reference sequence). Trimming took off 3 bases at V and 7 bases at J, with 7 bases between the two ends. The CDR3 nucleotides are TGTGCCAGCAGCTTCCCTTTGCAGCCCCAGCATTTT. As protein: CASSFPLQPQHF.

V and J are TRBV28 and TRBJ2-1; 7 positions match TRBD1. Germline V lookup: CDR1 MDHEN, CDR2 SYDVKM. V was pared by 4 bases and J by 5 bases, with 11 bases of the junction left unmatched. This CDR3 has 16 residues. The CDR3 DNA sequence: TGTGCCAGCAGTTCCATAGGGGGCGTTGGGCACAATGAGCAGTTCTTC. This sequence encodes CASSSIGGVGHNEQFF.

The chain links TRBV4-1 to TRBJ1-1, with TRBD1 matching 8 bases. Trimming took 0 bases from V and 3 from J; bases not matched to a gene: 6. The CDR3 spans 16 residues. Germline CDR1 MGHRA, CDR2 YSYEKL. CDR3 sequence: CASSQDNGQGYTEAFF. The CDR3, as DNA: TGCGCCAGCAGCCAAGATAACGGACAGGGTTACACTGAAGCTTTCTTT.

This rearrangement joins TRBV28 to TRBJ2-7; D is uncertain. Trimming removed 6 bases from V and 3 bases from J, with 6 bases in between. This CDR3 contains 11 residues. Germline values: CDR1 MDHEN, CDR2 SYDVKM. CDR3 sequence (DNA): TGTGCCAGCAGCCTTTTCTACGAGCAGTACTTC. Protein product: CASSLFYEQYF. Full variable domain (missing parts from reference TRBV28 and TRBJ2-7): DVKVTQSSRYLVKRTGEKVFLECVQDMDHENMFWYRQDPGLGLRLIYFSYDVKMKEKGDIPEGYSVSREKKERFSLILESASTNQTSMYLCASSLFYEQYFGPGTRLTVT.

The chain is built from TRBV5-8 and TRBJ1-4; 7 nucleotides match TRBD1. CDR3 length equals 14 residues. V lost 0 bases and J lost 8; bases outside the gene matches: 4. Germline V CDR1 and CDR2: SGHTS, YDEGEE. CDR3 region: CASSLDRGREKLFF. CDR3 sequence (DNA): TGTGCCAGCAGCTTGGATAGGGGGCGGGAAAAACTGTTTTTT.

This chain links TRBV30 with TRBJ2-5; 9 nucleotides match TRBD1. The CDR3 totals 13 residues. The V segment lost 3 bases and the J segment 7 bases; nucleotides outside the gene matches: 6. In germline, CDR1 is GTSNPN, CDR2 SVGIG (reference sequence). Here the CDR3 DNA reads TGTGCCTGGAGGGCACAGGGGGCTGGGACCCAGTACTTC. It codes for CAWRAQGAGTQYF. The full variable domain, its missing parts supplied by reference TRBV30 and TRBJ2-5, is SQTIHQWPATLVQPVGSPLSLECTVEGTSNPNLYWYRQAAGRGLQLLFYSVGIGQISSEVPQNLSASRPQDRQFILSSKKLLLSDSGFYLCAWRAQGAGTQYFGPGTRLLVL.

This clone is a singleton in its sample. The chain carries TRBV14 and TRBJ1-1, with TRBD1 matching 11 bases. Germline V gives CDR1 SGHDN, CDR2 FVKESK. This CDR3 is 17 amino acids long. V shed 3 bases and J 0 bases; nucleotides not matched to a gene: 6. The DNA for the CDR3 is TGTGCCAGCAGCCAGGTTGGACAGGGGGCCATGAACACTGAAGCTTTCTTT. Its protein is CASSQVGQGAMNTEAFF.

This clone was observed a few times. This chain connects TRBV9 to TRBJ1-5, with TRBD1 identical over 7 bases. Germline V lookup: CDR1 SGDLS, CDR2 YYNGEE. This CDR3 is built from 15 residues. The V gene end was trimmed by 3 bases and the J gene end by 2 bases; junction bases not matched to a gene: 5. CDR3 coding DNA: TGTGCCAGCAGCGAAACAGGGGCGGGCAATCAGCCCCAGCATTTT. Encoded protein: CASSETGAGNQPQHF.

The chain is built from TRBV5-1 and TRBJ2-3; TRBD1 agrees at 9 bases. With V trimmed by 3 bases and J by 2 bases, 4 bases remained unmatched. The CDR3 is 15 residues long. CDR1 is SGHRS, CDR2 YFSETQ, per germline. The CDR3 DNA follows: TGCGCCAGCAGCTCTGGACAGGGGATCACAGATACGCAGTATTTT. Translating gives CASSSGQGITDTQYF.

The chain joins TRBV30 to TRBJ2-3; 7 bases agree with TRBD1. V was clipped by 2 bases and J by 4 bases; unmatched bases: 15. Germline-derived CDR1 and CDR2 are GTSNPN and SVGIG (reference sequence). The CDR3 spans 17 residues. DNA for the CDR3: TGTGCCTGGAGTTTTCGCCGGACAGGAAGAGGTCCAGATACGCAGTATTTT. Its protein product is CAWSFRRTGRGPDTQYF.

This sequence joins TRBV6-5 and TRBJ2-1, with a weak D call TRBD2 (7 bases). V lost 2 bases to trimming and J lost 8 bases, with 13 bases between them. The germline gives CDR1 MNHEY, CDR2 SVGAGI. This CDR3 comprises 14 residues. The CDR3 reads CASSYVGGLHEQFF. The DNA for the CDR3 is TGTGCCAGCAGTTACGTCGGGGGGCTACATGAGCAGTTCTTC.

This CDR3 is CASSSRTGQETQYF. The CDR3 DNA sequence: TGTGCCAGCAGCTCTCGGACAGGCCAAGAGACCCAGTACTTC. V is TRBV11-2 and J is TRBJ2-5; 7 positions agree with TRBD1. V gave up 4 bases and J gave up 1 base; unmatched junction bases: 3. CDR1 and CDR2 (germline): SGHAT, FQNNGV. The CDR3 has 14 residues.

The V call is TRBV7-8, the J call TRBJ1-5; the D gene is possibly TRBD1 (5 bases). The CDR3 length is 14 residues. Germline assignment: CDR1 SGHVS and CDR2 FQNEAQ. V was shortened by 3 bases and J by 8 bases, with 14 bases between the two germline ends. This CDR3 reads CASSFSDGGEPQHF. In DNA, the CDR3 is TGTGCCAGCAGCTTTTCCGATGGGGGGGAGCCCCAGCATTTT.

The J gene is TRBJ2-7, the V gene TRBV7-2; TRBD1 matches at 8 bases. Looked up from germline, CDR1 is SGHTA and CDR2 is FQGNSA. V lost 5 bases, J lost 4 bases, and 7 bases stayed unmatched. This CDR3 is built from 14 residues. The CDR3 protein is CASSDRQGRYEQYF. The DNA of the CDR3 is TGTGCCAGCAGCGACCGACAGGGGAGGTACGAGCAGTACTTC.